The present T cell receptor beta chain was sequenced within a study of T cells after yellow fever vaccination. Template-switching 5'RACE yielded the TCR cDNA; a universal primer site and UMIs were added in the process. A single record per CDR3 protein comes from TCRdb applying MiXCR to the 5' RACE reads. The sample lists 610,000 or so distinct CDR3 sequences, around 12% occurring once. Study observations and caveats: Post-booster repertoires contained most primary-vaccination clones again (around 96% CD4, about 90% CD8). Compared with primary, the secondary response was weaker and peaked at day 5, not 15. Among all clonotypes, a small share was observed in both CD4 and CD8 compartments.

The CDR3 has 13 residues. Trimming shortened V by 5 bases and J by 4 bases, and 11 bases separated the two germline ends. Germline values: CDR1 SGHRS, CDR2 YFSETQ. This clonotype was seen more than once but under ten times. Its antigen remains unknown. This specimen consisted of PBMCs, obtained on the day of the yellow fever booster vaccination. This sequence was found in a young man who received the YFV17D yellow fever vaccine. The chain is built from TRBV5-1 and TRBJ2-3; D unresolved. The CDR3 loop reads CASRADHPDTQYF. The DNA of the CDR3 is TGCGCCAGCAGGGCCGACCACCCAGATACGCAGTATTTT.